Listed below are T cell receptor beta chains from one sample, sequenced in a study of beta chain features in type 1 diabetes. The assay was immunoSEQ multiplex PCR, and TCRdb's table has in-frame clones only and misses some. The repertoire holds roughly 140,000 clones, less than 9% seen once, with approximately 1.4% in the top ten. Specimen: central memory CD4+ T cells from blood. The receptors were gathered from a woman aged 25 to 45 in good health. CDR3s include the opening cysteine and the closing phenylalanine or tryptophan. A D gene is named only where the DNA matches it firmly. A row's size may be missing; if present it is once, few, many or a size class.

j_gene	d_gene	v_gene	abundance	CDR3nt	CDR3aa
TRBJ2-5	NA	TRBV7-7	few	TGTGCTAGCAGCTACGTTTTGCGAGAGACCCAGTACTTC	CASSYVLRETQYF
TRBJ2-2	TRBD2	TRBV25-1	few	TGTGCCAGCAGTGTGGGGACTAGCGCCACCGGGGAGCTGTTTTTT	CASSVGTSATGELFF
TRBJ2-5	NA	TRBV11-2	few	TGTGCCAGCAGCTTAATGACAGGAGGCCAAGAGACCCAGTACTTC	CASSLMTGGQETQYF
TRBJ2-7	NA	TRBV28	few	TGTGCCAGCAGTTTCCGGGGGTCTTGGTACGAGCAGTACTTC	CASSFRGSWYEQYF
TRBJ2-1	TRBD2	TRBV15	NA	TGTGCCACCAGCAGAGAACCCACTAGCGGGATATACAATGAGCAGTTCTTC	CATSREPTSGIYNEQFF
TRBJ2-1	TRBD1	TRBV28	few	TGTGCCAGCAGTTCCAGGACAGGGTTGGTCAATGAGCAGTTCTTC	CASSSRTGLVNEQFF
TRBJ2-7	NA	TRBV2	NA	TGTGCCAGCACTGAGGAAGGGACACGGAACTACGAGCAGTACTTC	CASTEEGTRNYEQYF
TRBJ2-1	TRBD2	TRBV7-2	NA	TGCGCCAGCAGCCAAGACGTCAGCGGGAGGGCCAATGAGCAGTTCTTC	CASSQDVSGRANEQFF
TRBJ2-3	TRBD2	TRBV15	many	TGTGCCACCAGCAGAGATACGGCGGGAGACAAGGATACGCAGTATTTT	CATSRDTAGDKDTQYF
TRBJ1-4	NA	TRBV18	few	TGTGCCAGCTTACAAAACCTTAATGAAAAACTGTTTTTT	CASLQNLNEKLFF
TRBJ2-7	NA	TRBV29-1	many	TGCAGCGTTGACCCTTTTGGCAGGCAAGAGCAGTACTTC	CSVDPFGRQEQYF
TRBJ1-1	NA	TRBV4-2	few	TGTGCCAGCAGCCAAGCGGGAGGGGACTGGAACACTGAAGCTTTCTTT	CASSQAGGDWNTEAFF
TRBJ2-7	NA	TRBV6-6	NA	TGTGCCAGCAGTGGCCCCCAGGGGAAGAACTACGAGCAGTACTTC	CASSGPQGKNYEQYF
TRBJ2-1	NA	TRBV7-9	few	TGTGCCAGCAGCTTAGCGCAACCGGGACATCACAATGAGCAGTTCTTC	CASSLAQPGHHNEQFF
TRBJ2-7	NA	TRBV6-5	NA	TGTGCCAGCAGCGGTTTCAACGAGCAGTACTTC	CASSGFNEQYF
TRBJ1-1	TRBD1	TRBV5-4	few	TGTGCCAGCAGCACCGACAGGGGCACTGAAGCTTTCTTT	CASSTDRGTEAFF
TRBJ2-2	NA	TRBV14	NA	TGTGCCAGCAGCCAAGATCTTCGTACCGGGGAGCTGTTTTTT	CASSQDLRTGELFF
TRBJ2-3	TRBD2	TRBV5-1	NA	TGCGCCAGCAGCTTGGACAGCGGGAACCCCACAGATACGCAGTATTTT	CASSLDSGNPTDTQYF
TRBJ2-1	TRBD2	TRBV7-3	NA	TGTGCCAGCGGAACAACTAGCGGGAGCAATGAGCAGTTCTTC	CASGTTSGSNEQFF
TRBJ2-3	NA	TRBV30	few	TGTGCCTGGTCTCCGGTAGCGGATACGCAGTATTTT	CAWSPVADTQYF
TRBJ1-1	TRBD1	TRBV10-3	NA	TGTGCCATCAGTGAGTCCGGGACAGCCAACACTGAAGCTTTCTTT	CAISESGTANTEAFF
TRBJ2-3	TRBD2	TRBV7-2	NA	TGTGCCAGCAGCTTAATGGCGGGAGAACTAGATACGCAGTATTTT	CASSLMAGELDTQYF
TRBJ1-1	NA	TRBV4-1	NA	TGCGCCAGCAGCCAAGATCCTCAAGCGAACACTGAAGCTTTCTTT	CASSQDPQANTEAFF
TRBJ2-5	TRBD2	TRBV30	NA	TGTGCCTGGAGTTCGAAAGTAGCGGGAAAAGAGACCCAGTACTTC	CAWSSKVAGKETQYF
TRBJ2-3	TRBD2	TRBV5-4	NA	TGTGCCAGCAGCTTGGGCGCTCTAGCGGGAATTACAGATACGCAGTATTTT	CASSLGALAGITDTQYF
TRBJ1-1	NA	TRBV7-9	NA	TGTGCCAGCAGCCCTGCCGGGACACCAAACACTGAAGCTTTCTTT	CASSPAGTPNTEAFF
TRBJ2-2	TRBD1	TRBV4-2	many	TGTGCCAGCAGCCAAAGCGCCGGGACAGGAGGGGACACCGGGGAGCTGTTTTTT	CASSQSAGTGGDTGELFF
TRBJ2-1	NA	TRBV4-3	many	TGCGCCAGCAGCCCATCCTATAGCTCCTACAATGAGCAGTTCTTC	CASSPSYSSYNEQFF
TRBJ2-1	NA	TRBV29-1	many	TGCAGCGCCAACCCTCACAGGGAGCAGTTCTTC	CSANPHREQFF
TRBJ2-1	NA	TRBV5-1	few	TGCGCCAGCAGCCCCTTCCTGAGCTCCTACAATGAGCAGTTCTTC	CASSPFLSSYNEQFF
TRBJ2-2	NA	TRBV7-3	NA	TGTGCCAGCAGCTTAAATTCCGGGTTCGCCACCGGGGAGCTGTTTTTT	CASSLNSGFATGELFF
TRBJ1-5	TRBD1	TRBV30	NA	TGTGCCTGGAGATCTGGACAGGGCAATCAGCCCCAGCATTTT	CAWRSGQGNQPQHF
TRBJ2-5	TRBD1	TRBV28	few	TGTGCCAGCAGCACCAGACAGGGTCAAGAGACCCAGTACTTC	CASSTRQGQETQYF
TRBJ1-4	TRBD1	TRBV28	few	TGTGCCAGCAGAGAGGGACAGAGAAATGAAAAACTGTTTTTT	CASREGQRNEKLFF
TRBJ2-1	TRBD2	TRBV6-6	few	TGTGCCAGCAACCACCCGGGACTAGCGGGAAGAGATGAGCAGTTCTTC	CASNHPGLAGRDEQFF
TRBJ2-7	TRBD1	TRBV10-3	NA	TGTGCCATCAGTGAGACCCCAGGGGGATCCTCCTACGAGCAGTACTTC	CAISETPGGSSYEQYF
TRBJ2-2	NA	TRBV7-3	NA	TGTGCCAGCAGTCAACAGGGTACCGGGGAGCTGTTTTTT	CASSQQGTGELFF
TRBJ2-7	NA	TRBV18	many	TGTGCCAGCTCAGAGGCAGACTACGAGCAGTACTTC	CASSEADYEQYF
TRBJ1-2	TRBD1	TRBV14	NA	TGTGCCAGCAGGGAAACCGGGACAGGCACCTATGGCTACACCTTC	CASRETGTGTYGYTF
TRBJ2-1	TRBD2	TRBV4-3	NA	TGCGCCAGCAGCCAAGGACTAGCGGGAGTCAATTTCTTC	CASSQGLAGVNFF
TRBJ2-4	NA	TRBV27	few	TGTGCCAGCAGTCACAGGACAGCCCTAGCCAAAAACATTCAGTACTTC	CASSHRTALAKNIQYF
TRBJ2-1	TRBD2	TRBV18	NA	TGTGCCAGCTCACCGGGACTAGCGGGAAACAATGAGCAGTTCTTC	CASSPGLAGNNEQFF
TRBJ2-3	TRBD2	TRBV5-4	few	TGTGCCAGCAGCTTGAGACTAGCGAGCAGCACAGATACGCAGTATTTT	CASSLRLASSTDTQYF
TRBJ2-6	NA	TRBV6-5	NA	TGTGCCAGCATGAGAGCTGGGGCCAACGTCCTGACTTTC	CASMRAGANVLTF
TRBJ2-1	NA	TRBV7-9	NA	TGTGCCAGCAGCCAACAGGACAGTTACAATGAGCAGTTCTTC	CASSQQDSYNEQFF
TRBJ1-2	TRBD1	TRBV2	NA	TGTGCCAGCAGTCGGGACAGGGGCATTGACTATGGCTACACCTTC	CASSRDRGIDYGYTF
TRBJ1-2	NA	TRBV7-9	few	TGTGCCAGCAGCTCTCCCGGGACGGAGGGGAACTATGGCTACACCTTC	CASSSPGTEGNYGYTF
TRBJ2-1	TRBD2	TRBV14	few	TGTGCCAGCAGCCAGCGAACTAGCGGAGCTTACAATGAGCAGTTCTTC	CASSQRTSGAYNEQFF
TRBJ2-5	TRBD2	TRBV27	NA	TGTGCCAGCAGCCCCCTCGGACTAGCGGGACTGGGGACCCAGTACTTC	CASSPLGLAGLGTQYF
TRBJ2-5	NA	TRBV7-3	NA	TGTGCCAGCAGCTTTGCAGGGGGAGGAGAGACCCAGTACTTC	CASSFAGGGETQYF
TRBJ2-7	NA	TRBV4-2	many	TGTGCCAGCAGCCAAGAGTGGAGCGCCTACGAGCAGTACTTC	CASSQEWSAYEQYF
TRBJ2-1	NA	TRBV30	few	TGTGCCTGGAGTGTACAAGGGGATGAGCAGTTCTTC	CAWSVQGDEQFF
TRBJ2-3	NA	TRBV7-2	few	TGTGCCAGCAGCTTAGGACATTCAACAGATACGCAGTATTTT	CASSLGHSTDTQYF
TRBJ1-5	NA	TRBV19	NA	TGTGCCAGTAGTATAACTTGGGACATCAACGCACAGAGCAATCAGCCCCAGCATTTT	CASSITWDINAQSNQPQHF
TRBJ2-7	TRBD2	TRBV7-8	NA	TGTGCCAGCAGCTTAGAGGGGACTAGCGGGGACAGCTCCTACGAGCAGTACTTC	CASSLEGTSGDSSYEQYF
TRBJ1-2	NA	TRBV30	NA	TGTGCCTGGACCGACAGCAGTTATGGCTACACCTTC	CAWTDSSYGYTF
TRBJ1-1	NA	TRBV9	NA	TGTGCCAGCAGCGCATCAGGGGTAATCACTGAAGCTTTCTTT	CASSASGVITEAFF
TRBJ1-4	NA	TRBV5-1	NA	TGCGCCAGCAGCTTGTCAGGTGGACAGGAAAAACTGTTTTTT	CASSLSGGQEKLFF
TRBJ1-2	NA	TRBV10-3	NA	TGTGCCATCAGTGAGAGGGAAGGGGTTAACTATGGCTACACCTTC	CAISEREGVNYGYTF